This record covers a single TCR beta chain. Germline V gives CDR1 SGHNT, CDR2 YYREEE (reference sequence). Trimming removed 0 bases at V and 2 bases at J, with 9 bases between. The CDR3 runs to 15 residues. Sequencing used immunoSEQ multiplex PCR; TCRdb keeps in-frame clones, though not all of them. The table includes around 1.1 million clones, 70% to 85% detected once. This record belongs to a study of shared clonotypes between healthy human individuals. The sample comprised memory CD4+ T cells from PBMCs. Documented subset: CD45RA-negative fraction. The chain carries TRBV5-4 and TRBJ1-3, with D maybe TRBD1 (5 bases). This TCR was sampled from a man aged 18 to 35 in good health. Some clones in this sample may be carry-over from other donors' samples. CDR3 amino acids: CASSLAGGAGNTIYF. The CDR3 bases are TGTGCCAGCAGCTTGGCCGGGGGGGCTGGAAACACCATATATTTT.